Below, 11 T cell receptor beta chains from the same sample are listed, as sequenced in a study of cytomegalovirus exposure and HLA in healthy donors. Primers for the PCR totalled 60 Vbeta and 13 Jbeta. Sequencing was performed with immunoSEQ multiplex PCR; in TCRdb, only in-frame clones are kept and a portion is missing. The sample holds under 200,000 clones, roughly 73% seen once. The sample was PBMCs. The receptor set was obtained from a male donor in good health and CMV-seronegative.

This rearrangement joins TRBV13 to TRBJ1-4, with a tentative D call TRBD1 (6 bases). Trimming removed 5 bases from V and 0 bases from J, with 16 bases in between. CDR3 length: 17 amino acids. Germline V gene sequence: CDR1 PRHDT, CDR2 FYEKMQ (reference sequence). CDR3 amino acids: CASSRGGPTSTNEKLFF. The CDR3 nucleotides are TGTGCCAGCAGCCGAGGGGGACCGACCTCAACTAATGAAAAACTGTTTTTT.

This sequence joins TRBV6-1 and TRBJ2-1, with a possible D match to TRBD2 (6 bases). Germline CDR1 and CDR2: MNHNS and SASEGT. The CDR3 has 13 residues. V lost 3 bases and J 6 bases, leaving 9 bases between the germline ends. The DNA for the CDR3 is TGTGCCAGCAGTGATGGGGGGTTCAATGAGCAGTTCTTC. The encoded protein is CASSDGGFNEQFF.

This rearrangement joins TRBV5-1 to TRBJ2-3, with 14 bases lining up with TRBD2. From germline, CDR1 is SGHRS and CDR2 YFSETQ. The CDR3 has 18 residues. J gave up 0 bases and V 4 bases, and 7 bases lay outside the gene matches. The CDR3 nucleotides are TGCGCCAGCAGCCCCGGGACTAGCGGGAGCAGGAGCACAGATACGCAGTATTTT. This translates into CASSPGTSGSRSTDTQYF.

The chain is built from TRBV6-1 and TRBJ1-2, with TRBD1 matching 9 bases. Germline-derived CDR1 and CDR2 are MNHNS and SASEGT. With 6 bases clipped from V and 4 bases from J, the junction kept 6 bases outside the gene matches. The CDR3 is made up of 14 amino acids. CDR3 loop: CASRVTTGGYGYTF. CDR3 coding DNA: TGTGCCAGCAGGGTGACGACAGGGGGCTATGGCTACACCTTC.

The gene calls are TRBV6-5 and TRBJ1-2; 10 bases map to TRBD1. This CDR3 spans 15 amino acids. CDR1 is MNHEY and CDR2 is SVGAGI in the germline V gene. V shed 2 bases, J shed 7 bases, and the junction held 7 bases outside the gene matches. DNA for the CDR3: TGTGCCAGCAGTTACCAGGGACAGGGGAGTTCTGGCTACACCTTC. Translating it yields CASSYQGQGSSGYTF.

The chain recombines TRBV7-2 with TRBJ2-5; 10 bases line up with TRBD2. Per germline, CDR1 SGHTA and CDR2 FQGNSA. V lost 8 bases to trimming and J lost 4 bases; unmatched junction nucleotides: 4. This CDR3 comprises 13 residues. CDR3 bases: TGTGCCAGCCAGCGGGGGGGCGCAGAGACCCAGTACTTC. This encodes CASQRGGAETQYF.

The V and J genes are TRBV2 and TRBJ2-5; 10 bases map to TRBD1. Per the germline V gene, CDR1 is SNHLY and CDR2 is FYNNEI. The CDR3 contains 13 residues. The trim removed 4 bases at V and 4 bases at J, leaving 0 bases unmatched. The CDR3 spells CASSGTGGETQYF. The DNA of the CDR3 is TGTGCCAGCAGTGGGACAGGGGGAGAGACCCAGTACTTC.

The CDR3 DNA is TGTGCCAGCAGGCTCAGCGGGAGGGACTACAATGAGCAGTTCTTC. This sequence encodes CASRLSGRDYNEQFF. This sequence joins TRBV6-1 and TRBJ2-1; TRBD2 matches 10 bases. Germline V gives CDR1 MNHNS, CDR2 SASEGT. This CDR3 is 15 amino acids long. Trimming took 6 bases from V and 3 from J; bases not matched to a gene: 5.

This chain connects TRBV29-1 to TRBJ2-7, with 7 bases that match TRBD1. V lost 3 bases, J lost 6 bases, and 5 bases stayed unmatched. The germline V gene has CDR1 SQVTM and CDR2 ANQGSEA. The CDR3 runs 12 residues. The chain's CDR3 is CSVETGSAEQYF. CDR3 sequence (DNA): TGCAGCGTTGAGACAGGGAGTGCCGAGCAGTACTTC.

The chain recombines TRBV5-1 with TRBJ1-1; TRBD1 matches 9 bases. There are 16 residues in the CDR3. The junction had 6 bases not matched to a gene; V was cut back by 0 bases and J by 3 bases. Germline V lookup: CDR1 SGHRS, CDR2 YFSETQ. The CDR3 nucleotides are TGCGCCAGCAGCTTGGAGGGACAGGGACGCCACACTGAAGCTTTCTTT. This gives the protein CASSLEGQGRHTEAFF.

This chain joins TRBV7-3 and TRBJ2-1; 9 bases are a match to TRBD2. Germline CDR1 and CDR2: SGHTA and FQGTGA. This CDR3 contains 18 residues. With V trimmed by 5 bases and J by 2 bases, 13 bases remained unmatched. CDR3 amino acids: CASSMGMPSGIAYNEQFF. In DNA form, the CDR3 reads TGTGCCAGCAGCATGGGGATGCCTAGCGGGATCGCCTACAATGAGCAGTTCTTC.